A single sample gave rise to the 8 T cell receptor beta chains below, sequenced in a study of T cell changes during pregnancy in multiple sclerosis. The repertoire was sequenced with immunoSEQ multiplex PCR; TCRdb's copy has only in-frame clones and lacks some. Of tens of thousands of clones listed, roughly 90% are singletons. Material: peripheral blood, obtained in the second trimester of pregnancy. The receptors were sampled from a female donor in good health, enrolled as a control in a pregnancy study.

The chain is built from TRBV19 and TRBJ1-1; tentatively, D is TRBD1 (5 bases). Trimming stripped 7 bases from V and 0 bases from J, with 18 bases between. CDR3 length: 16 residues. Germline V gene data show CDR1 as LNHDA and CDR2 as SQIVND (reference sequence). The DNA for the CDR3 is TGTGCCAGTACCCTCGATCATAGGGACTTGAACACTGAAGCTTTCTTT. Residues: CASTLDHRDLNTEAFF.

J is TRBJ2-1 and V is TRBV11-1; possibly TRBD1 for D (5 bases). Germline CDR1 reads SGHAT; CDR2 reads FQDESV (reference sequence). V was pared by 3 bases and J by 7 bases, with 13 bases between. CDR3 size: 14 residues. DNA of the CDR3: TGTGCCAGCAGCTTTCGAAAACAGGTGAATGAGCAGTTCTTC. Its translation: CASSFRKQVNEQFF.

This clone was seen once. This sequence joins TRBV11-2 and TRBJ2-7; 13 positions agree with TRBD2. Trimming cost V 1 base and J 2 bases; bases outside gene matches: 8. Germline lookup yields CDR1 SGHAT and CDR2 FQNNGV. CDR3 length equals 18 residues. The CDR3 nucleotides read TGTGCCAGCAGCTTAGTATCGGGACTAGCGGGGCGAACCTACGAGCAGTACTTC. Translating gives CASSLVSGLAGRTYEQYF.

This clone occurred once. V gene TRBV7-3 combines with J gene TRBJ2-2; tentative D call: TRBD2 (5 bases). Trimming pared 2 bases from V and 4 bases from J, leaving 8 bases between. CDR1 and CDR2 from the germline V gene are SGHTA and FQGTGA. The CDR3 contains 14 residues. CDR3 sequence (DNA): TGTGCCAGCAGCTTAGGGGAGTCCACCGGGGAGCTGTTTTTT. Amino acids: CASSLGESTGELFF.

This chain connects TRBV6-5 to TRBJ1-2, with 7 bases that match TRBD1. Germline values: CDR1 MNHEY, CDR2 SVGAGI. J lost 7 bases, V lost 0 bases, and 11 bases had no gene match. CDR3 size: 16 residues. The chain's CDR3 is CASSYSLSGTAGGYTF. CDR3 nucleotides: TGTGCCAGCAGTTACTCGCTATCTGGGACAGCGGGTGGCTACACCTTC.

The chain uses TRBV13 and TRBJ2-1; 9 nucleotides match TRBD2. Germline V gene lookup returns CDR1 PRHDT and CDR2 FYEKMQ (reference sequence). V dropped 5 bases and J dropped 4; count of bases not matched to a gene: 12. The CDR3 has 17 residues. As DNA, the CDR3 is TGTGCCAGCAGCGGAGAGGCGGGGGGGCCAAAGTACAATGAGCAGTTCTTC. Its translation: CASSGEAGGPKYNEQFF. The entire variable domain, with the rest obtained from reference TRBV13 and TRBJ2-1, is as follows: AAGVIQSPRHLIKEKRETATLKCYPIPRHDTVYWYQQGPGQDPQFLISFYEKMQSDKGSIPDRFSAQQFSDYHSELNMSSLELGDSALYFCASSGEAGGPKYNEQFFGPGTRLTVL.

V is TRBV6-5 and J is TRBJ1-4; TRBD1 aligns across 9 bases. V shed 4 bases and J 3 bases; nucleotides not matched to a gene: 3. Germline V gene sequence: CDR1 MNHEY, CDR2 SVGAGI. The CDR3 has 15 amino acids. The CDR3 loop reads CASSSRQGANEKLFF. The DNA of the CDR3 is TGTGCCAGCAGTTCCCGACAGGGGGCTAATGAAAAACTGTTTTTT.

This clone appeared a single time. The J gene is TRBJ1-1, the V gene TRBV10-3; a possible D gene is TRBD1 (5 bases). V gave up 3 bases and J gave up 10 bases, with 9 bases separating them. The CDR3 covers 11 residues. Germline CDR1 is ENHRY and CDR2 is SYGVKD. CDR3 protein: CAISEGDGAFF. In DNA, the CDR3 is TGTGCCATCAGTGAAGGGGATGGAGCTTTCTTT.